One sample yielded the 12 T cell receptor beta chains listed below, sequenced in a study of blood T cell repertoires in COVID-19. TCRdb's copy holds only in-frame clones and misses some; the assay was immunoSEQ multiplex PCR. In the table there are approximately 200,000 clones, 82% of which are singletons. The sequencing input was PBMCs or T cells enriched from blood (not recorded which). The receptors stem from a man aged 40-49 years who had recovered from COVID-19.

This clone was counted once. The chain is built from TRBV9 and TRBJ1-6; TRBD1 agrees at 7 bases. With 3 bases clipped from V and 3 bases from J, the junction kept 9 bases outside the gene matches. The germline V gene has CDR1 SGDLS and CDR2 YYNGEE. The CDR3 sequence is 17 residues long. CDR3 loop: CASSARPQGGYNSPLHF. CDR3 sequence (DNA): TGTGCCAGCAGCGCCCGACCGCAGGGGGGCTATAATTCACCCCTCCACTTT.

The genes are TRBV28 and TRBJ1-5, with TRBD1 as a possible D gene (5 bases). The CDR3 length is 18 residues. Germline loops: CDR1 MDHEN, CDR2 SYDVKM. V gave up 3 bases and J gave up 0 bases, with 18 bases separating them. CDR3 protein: CASSFESGAGVSNQPQHF. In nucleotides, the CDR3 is TGTGCCAGCAGTTTCGAATCGGGAGCGGGGGTTAGCAATCAGCCCCAGCATTTT. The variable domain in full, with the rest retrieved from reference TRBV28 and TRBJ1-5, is DVKVTQSSRYLVKRTGEKVFLECVQDMDHENMFWYRQDPGLGLRLIYFSYDVKMKEKGDIPEGYSVSREKKERFSLILESASTNQTSMYLCASSFESGAGVSNQPQHFGDGTRLSIL.

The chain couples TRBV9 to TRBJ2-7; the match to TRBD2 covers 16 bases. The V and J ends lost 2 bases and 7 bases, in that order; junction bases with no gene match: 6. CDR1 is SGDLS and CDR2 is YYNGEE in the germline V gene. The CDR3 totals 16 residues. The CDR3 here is CASSVGLAGGPEEQYF. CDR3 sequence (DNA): TGTGCCAGCAGCGTGGGACTAGCGGGAGGGCCTGAGGAGCAGTACTTC.

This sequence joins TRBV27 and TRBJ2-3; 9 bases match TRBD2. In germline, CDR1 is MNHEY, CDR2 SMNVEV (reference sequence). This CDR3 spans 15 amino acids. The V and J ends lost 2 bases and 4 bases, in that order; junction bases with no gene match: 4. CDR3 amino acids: CASSLASGIPDTQYF. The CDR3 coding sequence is TGTGCCAGCAGTTTAGCTAGCGGGATCCCAGATACGCAGTATTTT.

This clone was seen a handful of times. In nucleotides, the CDR3 is TGTGCCAGCAGCGCCCGACAGGGTCCCCTTCTGAGCACTGAAGCTTTCTTT. Protein product: CASSARQGPLLSTEAFF. The chain has TRBV7-2 and TRBJ1-1, with 7 bases matching TRBD1. Germline assignment: CDR1 SGHTA and CDR2 FQGNSA. CDR3 length equals 17 residues. V shed 5 bases and J 4 bases; nucleotides not matched to a gene: 16.

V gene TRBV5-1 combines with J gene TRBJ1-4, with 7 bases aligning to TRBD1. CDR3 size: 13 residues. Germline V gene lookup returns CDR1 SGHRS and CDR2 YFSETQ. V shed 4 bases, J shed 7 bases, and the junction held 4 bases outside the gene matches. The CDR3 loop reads CASSADRAEKLFF. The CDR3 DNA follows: TGCGCCAGCAGCGCCGACAGGGCTGAAAAACTGTTTTTT.

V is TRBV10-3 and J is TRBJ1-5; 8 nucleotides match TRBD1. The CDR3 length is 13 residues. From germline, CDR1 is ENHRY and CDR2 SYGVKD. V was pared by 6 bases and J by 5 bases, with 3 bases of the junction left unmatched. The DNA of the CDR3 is TGTGCCATCAGACAGGGGGTGGATCAGCCCCAGCATTTT. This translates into CAIRQGVDQPQHF.

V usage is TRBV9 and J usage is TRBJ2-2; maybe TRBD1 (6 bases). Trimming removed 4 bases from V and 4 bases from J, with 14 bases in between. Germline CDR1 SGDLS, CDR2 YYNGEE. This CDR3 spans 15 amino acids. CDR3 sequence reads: CASSRGTSATGELFF. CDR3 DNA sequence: TGTGCCAGCAGCCGAGGGACATCCGCCACCGGGGAGCTGTTTTTT.

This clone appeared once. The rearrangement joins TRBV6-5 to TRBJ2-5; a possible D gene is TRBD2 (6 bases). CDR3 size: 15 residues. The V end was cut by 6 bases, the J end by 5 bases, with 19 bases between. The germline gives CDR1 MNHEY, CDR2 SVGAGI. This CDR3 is CASSGGLQRIETQYF. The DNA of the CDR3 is TGTGCCAGCAGCGGGGGACTTCAGCGTATCGAGACCCAGTACTTC.

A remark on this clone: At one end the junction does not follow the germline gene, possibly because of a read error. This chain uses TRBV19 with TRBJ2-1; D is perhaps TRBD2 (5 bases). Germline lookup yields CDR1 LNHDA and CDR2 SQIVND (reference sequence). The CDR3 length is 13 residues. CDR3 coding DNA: TGTGCCAGCAGTACAGCGGTTGGGAATGAGCAGTTCTTC. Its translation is CASSTAVGNEQFF. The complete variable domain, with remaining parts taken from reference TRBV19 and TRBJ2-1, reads DGGITQSPKYLFRKEGQNVTLSCEQNLNHDAMYWYRQDPGQGLRLIYYSQIVNDFQKGDIAEGYSVSREKKESFPLTVTSAQKNPTAFYLCASSTAVGNEQFFGPGTRLTVL.

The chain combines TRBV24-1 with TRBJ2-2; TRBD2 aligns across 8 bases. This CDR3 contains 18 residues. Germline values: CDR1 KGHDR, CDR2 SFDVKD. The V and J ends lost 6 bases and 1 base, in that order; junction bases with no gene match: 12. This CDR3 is CATSSSGGGRLNTGELFF. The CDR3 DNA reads TGTGCCACCAGTTCTTCCGGGGGGGGCAGGCTGAACACCGGGGAGCTGTTTTTT.

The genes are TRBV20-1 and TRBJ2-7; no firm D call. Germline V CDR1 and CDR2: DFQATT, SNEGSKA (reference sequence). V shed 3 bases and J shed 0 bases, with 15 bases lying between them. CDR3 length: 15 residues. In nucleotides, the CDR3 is TGCAGTGCTAGTCCCTCACGTGCCAGCTCCTACGAGCAGTACGTC. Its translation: CSASPSRASSYEQYV.